This T cell receptor (beta chain) was recovered during a study of T cells in Graves' hyperthyroidism and ophthalmopathy. Study findings and constraints: Blood shared most expanded thyroid clonotypes above 0.001.

This clonotype was detected a few times. Its antigen remains unknown. TCR beta CDR3 regions were amplified from RNA. The TCR CDR3 first-round RT-PCR relied on the HTBI primer set. TCRdb independently ran MiXCR on the multiplex PCR reads; one entry per CDR3 protein. Counted here are 300,000 to 450,000 distinct CDR3 sequences, around 14% occurring once; the ten biggest clones make up about 30%. Source material: blood. The receptor was derived from a woman aged 18-29 years with Graves' hyperthyroidism that later progressed to Graves' ophthalmopathy.

The CDR3 DNA reads as TGTGCCAGCAGGAGACAGAACACCGGGGAGCTGTTTTTT. Amino acid sequence: CASRRQNTGELFF. The rearrangement joins TRBV28 to TRBJ2-2; D is ambiguous. V was trimmed by 6 bases and J by 1 base, leaving 6 bases between them. This CDR3 has 13 amino acids. From germline, CDR1 is MDHEN and CDR2 SYDVKM.